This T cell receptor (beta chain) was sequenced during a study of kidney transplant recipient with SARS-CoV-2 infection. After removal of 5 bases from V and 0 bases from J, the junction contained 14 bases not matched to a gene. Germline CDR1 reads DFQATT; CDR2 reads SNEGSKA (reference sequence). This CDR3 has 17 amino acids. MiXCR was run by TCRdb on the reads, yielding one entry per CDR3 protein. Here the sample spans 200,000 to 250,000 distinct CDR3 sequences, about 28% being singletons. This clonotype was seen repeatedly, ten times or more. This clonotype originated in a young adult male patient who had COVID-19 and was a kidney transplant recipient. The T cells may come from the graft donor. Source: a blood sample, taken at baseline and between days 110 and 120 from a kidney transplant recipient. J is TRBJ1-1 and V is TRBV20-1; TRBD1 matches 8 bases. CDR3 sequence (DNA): TGCAGTGCTCCTGAGCTTCAGGGGGCTGGGATGAACACTGAAGCTTTCTTT. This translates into CSAPELQGAGMNTEAFF.